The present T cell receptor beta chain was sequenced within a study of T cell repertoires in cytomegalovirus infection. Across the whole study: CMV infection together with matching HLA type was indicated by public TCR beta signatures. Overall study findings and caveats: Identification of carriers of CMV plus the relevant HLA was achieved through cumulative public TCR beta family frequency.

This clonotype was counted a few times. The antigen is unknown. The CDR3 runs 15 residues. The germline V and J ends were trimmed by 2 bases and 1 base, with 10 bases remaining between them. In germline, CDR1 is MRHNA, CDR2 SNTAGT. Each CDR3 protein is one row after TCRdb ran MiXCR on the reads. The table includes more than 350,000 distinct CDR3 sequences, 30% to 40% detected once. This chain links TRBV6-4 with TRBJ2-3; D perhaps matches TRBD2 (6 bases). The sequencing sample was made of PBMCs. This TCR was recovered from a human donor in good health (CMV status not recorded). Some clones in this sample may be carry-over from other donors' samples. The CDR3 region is CASSDIGGGTDTQYF. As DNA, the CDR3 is TGTGCCAGCAGTGACATCGGGGGTGGCACAGATACGCAGTATTTT.